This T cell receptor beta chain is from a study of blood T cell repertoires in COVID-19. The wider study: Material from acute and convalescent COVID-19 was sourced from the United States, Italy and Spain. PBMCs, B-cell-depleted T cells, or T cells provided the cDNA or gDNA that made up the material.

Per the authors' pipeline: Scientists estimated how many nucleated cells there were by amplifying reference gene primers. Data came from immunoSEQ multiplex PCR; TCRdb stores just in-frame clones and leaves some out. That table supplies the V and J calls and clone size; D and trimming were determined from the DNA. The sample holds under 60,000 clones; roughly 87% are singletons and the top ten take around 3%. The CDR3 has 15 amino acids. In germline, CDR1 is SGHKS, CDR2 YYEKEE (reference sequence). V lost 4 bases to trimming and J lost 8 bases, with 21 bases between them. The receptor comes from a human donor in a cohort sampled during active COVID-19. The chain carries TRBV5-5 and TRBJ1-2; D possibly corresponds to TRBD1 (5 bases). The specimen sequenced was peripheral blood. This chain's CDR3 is CASSPTGLLVNGYTF. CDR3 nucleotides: TGTGCCAGCAGCCCTACAGGCCTACTCGTGAACGGCTACACCTTC. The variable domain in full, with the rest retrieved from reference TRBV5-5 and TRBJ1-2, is DAGVTQSPTHLIKTRGQQVTLRCSPISGHKSVSWYQQVLGQGPQFIFQYYEKEERGRGNFPDRFSARQFPNYSSELNVNALLLGDSALYLCASSPTGLLVNGYTFGSGTRLTVV.